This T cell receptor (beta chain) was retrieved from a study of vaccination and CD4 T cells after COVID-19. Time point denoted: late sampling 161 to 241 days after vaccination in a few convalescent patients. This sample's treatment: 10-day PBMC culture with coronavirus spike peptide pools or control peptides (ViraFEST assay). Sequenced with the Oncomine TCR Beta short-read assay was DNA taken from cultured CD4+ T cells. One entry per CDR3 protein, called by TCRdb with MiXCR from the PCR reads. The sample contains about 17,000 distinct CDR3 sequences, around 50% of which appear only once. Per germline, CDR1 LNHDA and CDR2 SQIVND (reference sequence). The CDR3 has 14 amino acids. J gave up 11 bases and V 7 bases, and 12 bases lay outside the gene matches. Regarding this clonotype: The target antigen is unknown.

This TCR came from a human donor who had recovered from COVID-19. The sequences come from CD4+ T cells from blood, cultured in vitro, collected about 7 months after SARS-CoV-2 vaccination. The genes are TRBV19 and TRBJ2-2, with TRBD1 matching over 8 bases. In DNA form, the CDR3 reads TGTGCCAGTACCAAACCCGGGACAGGCACTGAGCTGTTTTTT. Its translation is CASTKPGTGTELFF.